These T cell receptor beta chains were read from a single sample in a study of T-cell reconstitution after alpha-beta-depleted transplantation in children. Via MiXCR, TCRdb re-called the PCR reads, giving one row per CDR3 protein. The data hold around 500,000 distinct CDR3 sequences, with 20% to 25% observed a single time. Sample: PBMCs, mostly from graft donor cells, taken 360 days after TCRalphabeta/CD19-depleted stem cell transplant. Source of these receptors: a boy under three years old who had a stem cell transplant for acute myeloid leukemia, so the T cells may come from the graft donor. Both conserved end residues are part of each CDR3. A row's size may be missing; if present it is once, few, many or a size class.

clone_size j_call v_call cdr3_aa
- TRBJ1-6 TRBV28 CASSFSGIGSPLHF
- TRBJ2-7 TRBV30 CAWSPGQGAYEQYF
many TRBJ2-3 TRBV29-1 CSVEGTLQGSTDTQYF
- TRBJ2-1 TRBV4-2 CASSQPGGDEQFF
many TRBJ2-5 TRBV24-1 CATSDLQETQYF
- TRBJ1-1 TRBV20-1 CSATGTGGGSGTEAFF
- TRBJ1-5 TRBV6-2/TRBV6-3 CASSWWQDNQPQHF
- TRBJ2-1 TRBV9 CASSGTQGTLYNEQFF
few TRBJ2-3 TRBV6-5 CASSYSKDEYTDTQYF
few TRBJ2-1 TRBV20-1 CSASAQGVHNEQFF